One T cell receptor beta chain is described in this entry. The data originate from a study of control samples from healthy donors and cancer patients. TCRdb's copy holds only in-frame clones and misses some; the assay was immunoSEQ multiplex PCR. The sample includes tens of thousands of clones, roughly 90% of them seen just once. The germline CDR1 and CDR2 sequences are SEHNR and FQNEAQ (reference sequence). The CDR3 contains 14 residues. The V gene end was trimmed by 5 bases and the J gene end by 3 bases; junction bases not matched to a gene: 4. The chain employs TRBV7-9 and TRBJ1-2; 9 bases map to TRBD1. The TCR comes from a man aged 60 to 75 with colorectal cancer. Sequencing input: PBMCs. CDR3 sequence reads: CASSRTGADYGYTF. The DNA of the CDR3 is TGTGCCAGCAGCCGGACAGGGGCGGACTATGGCTACACCTTC.